This paragraph reports one T cell receptor beta chain. These data belong to a study of blood T cell repertoires in COVID-19. Study in general: Both acute and convalescent COVID-19 samples were obtained from the United States, Italy and Spain. PBMCs, B-cell-depleted T cells, or T cells were the source of the cDNA or gDNA that made up the material.

This CDR3 is 17 amino acids long. The V end was cut by 5 bases, the J end by 2 bases, with 19 bases between. Germline CDR1 SGHDT, CDR2 YYEEEE. Assay used: immunoSEQ multiplex PCR; TCRdb lists only in-frame clones, some missing. This table holds under 250,000 clones, 80% to 90% found once. The receptor was isolated from a woman aged 70-85 years with acute or convalescent COVID-19. The chain uses TRBV5-6 and TRBJ2-2; D is perhaps TRBD2 (6 bases). The sample was peripheral blood. CDR3 residues: CASREVNGGDNTGELFF. For the CDR3, the DNA is TGTGCCAGCAGGGAGGTGAATGGAGGGGATAACACCGGGGAGCTGTTTTTT.